The sequence of this T cell receptor (beta chain) was determined in a study of T cell responses to AZD1222 COVID-19 vaccine. Overall study results and limits: Clonal diversity was possibly underestimated, and the donors were mostly white British, with more females. Across spike, vaccine-associated CD4 TCRs were found, dominant at 160-218 and 743-854.

On this clone itself: Its antigen is unidentified. In the same sample, other DNA sequences code for this CDR3.

The assay was immunoSEQ multiplex PCR, and TCRdb's table has in-frame clones only and misses some. The sample lists around 110,000 clones, roughly 88% occurring once. This TCR came from an adult in good health. Sample: peripheral blood, taken on day 0 of MenACWY control vaccination.

The CDR3 sequence is CASSLVAGYGYTF. DNA of the CDR3: TGTGCCAGCAGCTTAGTGGCAGGATATGGCTACACCTTC. The chain recombines TRBV7-2 with TRBJ1-2; D not certain. Trimming removed 1 base from V and 5 bases from J, with 8 bases in between. Germline loops: CDR1 SGHTA, CDR2 FQGNSA. The CDR3 loop spans 13 amino acids.